These 31 T cell receptor beta chains share one sample of origin, sequenced in a study of blood T cells in healthy people across ages. Sample-barcoded 5' priming and a J-beta primer mix drove a second PCR of 7 to 11 cycles. From the 5' RACE reads, TCRdb called clonotypes with MiXCR, one entry per CDR3 protein. The profile shows 450,000 to 650,000 distinct CDR3 sequences, nearly 25% of them singletons. A further study also used this sample, focusing on T cells of mothers and their children.

The sequencing input was blood. Source of these receptors: a boy between 10 and 17 years old in good health.

The chain is built from TRBV3-1 and TRBJ2-5; 8 positions match TRBD2. V lost 0 bases to trimming and J lost 7 bases; unmatched junction nucleotides: 7. The CDR3 covers 15 residues. Germline assignment: CDR1 LGHDT and CDR2 YNNKEL (reference sequence). The CDR3 here is CASSQDSGGAGTQYF. The CDR3 nucleotides are TGTGCCAGCAGCCAAGATTCCGGGGGGGCAGGGACCCAGTACTTC.

The chain links TRBV5-1 to TRBJ2-5; 10 bases line up with TRBD1. The better agreement between TRBJ2-7 and the DNA end casts doubt on the J call. Germline lookup yields CDR1 SGHRS and CDR2 YFSETQ. This CDR3 is built from 15 residues. In nucleotides, the CDR3 is TGCGCCAGCAGCCCGGGACAGGGGTTGCTGAGCGAGCAGTACTTC. It encodes CASSPGQGLLSEQYF.

This clonotype was found a few times. The rearrangement uses TRBV6-2 or TRBV6-3 and TRBJ2-7; D is undetermined. This CDR3 spans 14 amino acids. Trimming stripped 0 bases from V and 2 bases from J, with 8 bases between. CDR1 and CDR2 (germline): MNHEY, SVGEGT. The CDR3 sequence is CASSYSPETYEQYF. In nucleotides, the CDR3 is TGTGCCAGCAGTTACTCACCAGAGACCTACGAGCAGTACTTC.

This clonotype was seen only a few times. The V and J genes are TRBV12-3 or TRBV12-4 and TRBJ2-2, with 7 bases that match TRBD1. The CDR3 runs 16 residues. Losses at the gene ends were 5 bases for V and 0 bases for J; bases not matched to a gene: 6. CDR3 in DNA: TGTGCCAGCAGTAATACCGGGACAGCGAACACCGGGGAGCTGTTTTTT. Its protein product is CASSNTGTANTGELFF.

The chain is built from TRBV2 and TRBJ2-7; weak D call: TRBD1 (6 bases). CDR1 and CDR2 from the germline V gene are SNHLY and FYNNEI. V dropped 8 bases and J dropped 0 bases, with 17 bases sitting between them. This CDR3 contains 15 residues. The CDR3 nucleotides read TGTGCCAGCCAACAGGGTCTAGGATACTCCTACGAGCAGTACTTC. This gives the protein CASQQGLGYSYEQYF.

This clonotype has more than one count but fewer than ten. The chain carries TRBV7-9 and TRBJ2-5; 10 positions match TRBD1. This CDR3 is built from 14 residues. J lost 5 bases, V lost 6 bases, and 6 bases had no gene match. Germline V lookup: CDR1 SEHNR, CDR2 FQNEAQ (reference sequence). The CDR3: CASRDRGASETQYF. The CDR3 region has the DNA TGTGCCAGCAGGGACAGGGGGGCTTCGGAGACCCAGTACTTC.

The chain combines TRBV6-2 or TRBV6-3 with TRBJ2-2; unclear D gene. V lost 6 bases and J lost 7, with 18 bases in between. There are 15 residues in the CDR3. Germline assignment: CDR1 MNHEY and CDR2 SVGEGT. DNA for the CDR3: TGTGCCAGCAGCCCCCCGAGGCCAGACGGCGGGGAGCTGTTTTTT. This codes for CASSPPRPDGGELFF.

The chain combines TRBV10-3 with TRBJ2-7, with D unclear. TRBJ2-1 matches the DNA end more closely, so the J call is doubtful. CDR3 size: 11 residues. Germline CDR1 is ENHRY and CDR2 is SYGVKD. The CDR3 bases are TGTGCGATAGGGTTCGACAATGAGCAGTTCTTC. This gives the protein CAIGFDNEQFF.

V gene TRBV3-1 combines with J gene TRBJ2-3, with D unresolved. V lost 0 bases, J lost 0 bases, and 10 bases lay in between. Germline loops: CDR1 LGHDT, CDR2 YNNKEL (reference sequence). This CDR3 spans 16 amino acids. CDR3 loop: CASSQDLSTSTDTQYF. CDR3 bases: TGTGCCAGCAGCCAAGATTTGTCCACTAGCACAGATACGCAGTATTTT.

J is TRBJ1-4 and V is TRBV7-9; no clear D gene. The ends were cut back, 5 bases at V and 8 bases at J, with 15 bases in the middle. Looked up from germline, CDR1 is SEHNR and CDR2 is FQNEAQ (reference sequence). The CDR3 covers 14 residues. The CDR3 nucleotides read TGTGCCAGCAGCCTAAAGGGAGTAGCCGAAAAACTGTTTTTT. This translates into CASSLKGVAEKLFF.

V gene TRBV3-1 combines with J gene TRBJ1-3; the D is unclear. V was trimmed by 1 base and J by 4 bases, leaving 11 bases between them. This CDR3 is 15 amino acids long. Germline assignment: CDR1 LGHDT and CDR2 YNNKEL (reference sequence). The CDR3 reads CASSQGVLTGNTIYF. Here the CDR3 DNA reads TGTGCCAGCAGCCAAGGGGTTCTAACGGGAAACACCATATATTTT.

Concerning this clonotype: One junction end does not reproduce the germline sequence, and a read error may be involved. The rearrangement uses TRBV7-2 and TRBJ2-5; 9 nucleotides line up with TRBD2. With the DNA end fitting TRBJ2-1 better, the J assignment may be wrong. CDR1 is SGHTA, CDR2 FQGNSA, per germline. The length of the CDR3 is 16 residues. CDR3 amino acids: CASSLPPGLAGNGQFF. In nucleotides, the CDR3 is TGTGCCAGCAGCTTACCACCGGGACTAGCTGGCAATGGGCAGTTCTTC.

This chain links TRBV28 with TRBJ2-3, with D maybe TRBD1 (5 bases). V lost 1 base and J 2 bases, leaving 19 bases between the germline ends. This CDR3 spans 18 amino acids. Germline lookup yields CDR1 MDHEN and CDR2 SYDVKM. In DNA, the CDR3 is TGTGCCAGCAGTTTATTGCAGGGCCCACTGGCCCACACAGATACGCAGTATTTT. Encoded protein: CASSLLQGPLAHTDTQYF.

This clonotype was observed a few times. The CDR3 DNA is TGTGCCAGCAGTTCCCAGGGGGGGACTACCTATGGCTACACCTTC. Translated, it gives CASSSQGGTTYGYTF. V usage is TRBV6-1 and J usage is TRBJ1-2; 7 bases agree with TRBD1. This CDR3 is built from 15 residues. From germline, CDR1 is MNHNS and CDR2 SASEGT. Trimming took 5 bases from V and 4 from J; bases not matched to a gene: 10.

The chain joins TRBV27 to TRBJ2-1; 8 positions match TRBD2. Germline V gene sequence: CDR1 MNHEY, CDR2 SMNVEV (reference sequence). The CDR3 loop spans 14 amino acids. After removal of 5 bases from V and 9 bases from J, the junction contained 9 bases not matched to a gene. The CDR3 sequence: CASSGGRWVGEQFF. In nucleotides, the CDR3 is TGTGCCAGCAGTGGCGGGAGGTGGGTGGGTGAGCAGTTCTTC.

This rearrangement joins TRBV7-8 to TRBJ2-1; a possible D gene is TRBD1 (5 bases). V was pared by 3 bases and J by 0 bases, with 9 bases between. The V gene's germline CDR1 is SGHVS and CDR2 FQNEAQ. The CDR3 spans 15 residues. Here the CDR3 reads CASSFQGNSYNEQFF. The CDR3 coding sequence is TGTGCCAGCAGCTTTCAGGGTAACTCCTACAATGAGCAGTTCTTC.

This rearrangement joins TRBV5-1 to TRBJ2-5; possible D gene TRBD1, 6 bases. Looked up from germline, CDR1 is SGHRS and CDR2 is YFSETQ. CDR3 length equals 16 residues. V gave up 1 base and J gave up 0 bases, with 13 bases separating them. CDR3 amino acids: CASSLLGDTYQETQYF. CDR3 DNA sequence: TGCGCCAGCAGCTTGCTTGGGGACACTTACCAAGAGACCCAGTACTTC.

The chain is built from TRBV7-8 and TRBJ2-5; D unclear. The J call is uncertain, as TRBJ2-1 better fits the DNA end. Germline-derived CDR1 and CDR2 are SGHVS and FQNEAQ. The CDR3 spans 16 residues. This CDR3 is CASSSDRVGSGNEQFF. The DNA for the CDR3 is TGTGCCAGCAGCTCCGATCGTGTGGGATCGGGTAATGAGCAGTTCTTC.

The chain uses TRBV5-1 and TRBJ2-7; D gene uncertain. V lost 4 bases and J lost 1, with 9 bases in between. Germline loops: CDR1 SGHRS, CDR2 YFSETQ. CDR3 length: 13 amino acids. CDR3 sequence (DNA): TGCGCCAGCAGCGCCGACCAATCCTACGAGCAGTACTTC. This translates into CASSADQSYEQYF.

Concerning this clonotype: A much larger clone sits a single nucleotide away, making a read error possible. The chain has TRBV5-5 and TRBJ1-2; D is unclear. The CDR3 is 12 residues long. Trimming left V 4 bases short and J 6 bases short, with 10 bases between. CDR1 and CDR2 from the germline V gene are SGHKS and YYEKEE (reference sequence). The CDR3 loop is CASSDGYHGYTF. The CDR3 nucleotides are TGTGCCAGCAGCGACGGATACCATGGCTACACCTTC.

V gene TRBV10-2 combines with J gene TRBJ1-5; 9 bases line up with TRBD1. Unmatched junction bases numbered 2, after V lost 7 bases and J lost 1 base. The CDR3 sequence is 14 residues long. CDR1 and CDR2 from the germline V gene are WSHSY and SAAADI. Here the CDR3 reads CASTGTGSNQPQHF. The DNA for the CDR3 is TGCGCCAGCACCGGGACAGGGAGCAATCAGCCCCAGCATTTT.

The chain's CDR3 is CSVDGRGTIQETQYF. In DNA form, the CDR3 reads TGCAGCGTTGATGGTCGGGGGACCATTCAAGAGACCCAGTACTTC. The J gene is TRBJ2-5, the V gene TRBV29-1; perhaps TRBD2 as D (6 bases). V shed 3 bases and J shed 2 bases, with 16 bases lying between them. This CDR3 has 15 amino acids. Germline assignment: CDR1 SQVTM and CDR2 ANQGSEA.

The CDR3 sequence: CSVAGQAAAFF. CDR3 nucleotides: TGCAGCGTTGCGGGACAAGCAGCGGCTTTCTTT. The chain carries TRBV29-1 and TRBJ1-1; possible D gene TRBD1, 6 bases. CDR3 size: 11 residues. Germline values: CDR1 SQVTM, CDR2 ANQGSEA. Trimming shortened V by 4 bases and J by 11 bases, and 14 bases separated the two germline ends.

This chain joins TRBV7-2 and TRBJ1-1; TRBD1 is a possible D gene (5 bases). The V end was cut by 5 bases, the J end by 6 bases, with 16 bases between. The CDR3 is 14 residues long. CDR1 and CDR2 (germline): SGHTA, FQGNSA. The CDR3 region has the DNA TGTGCCAGCAGCCGCCCTGGGGGTCGAGCTGAAGCTTTCTTT. This codes for CASSRPGGRAEAFF.

V gene TRBV9 combines with J gene TRBJ2-1; D is perhaps TRBD1 (6 bases). The CDR3 is made up of 15 amino acids. Trimming cost V 0 bases and J 4 bases, with 11 bases left between them. Germline values: CDR1 SGDLS, CDR2 YYNGEE. The DNA for the CDR3 is TGTGCCAGCAGCGTAGGCGGACAGACATACAATGAGCAGTTCTTC. This codes for CASSVGGQTYNEQFF.

This clonotype was detected only once. CDR3 nucleotide sequence: TGTGCCACCAGAACAGGCCCGAACACTGAAGCTTTCTTT. As protein: CATRTGPNTEAFF. V and J are TRBV24-1 and TRBJ1-1; TRBD1 might be the D (5 bases). The length of the CDR3 is 13 residues. Germline-derived CDR1 and CDR2 are KGHDR and SFDVKD. Trimming cost V 7 bases and J 1 base, with 9 bases left between them.

In this sample, this clonotype turned up a few times. This rearrangement joins TRBV4-3 to TRBJ2-1; TRBD1 is a possible D gene (6 bases). Per germline, CDR1 LGHNA and CDR2 YSLEER. This CDR3 region has 17 residues. V gave up 0 bases and J gave up 12 bases, with 24 bases separating them. The CDR3 region is CASSQDRGDIPYGGQFF. CDR3 sequence (DNA): TGCGCCAGCAGCCAAGATCGAGGGGACATCCCCTACGGAGGGCAGTTCTTC.

This clonotype was observed a few times. The chain employs TRBV20-1 and TRBJ2-7; D is uncertain. The J call is doubtful: the DNA matches TRBJ2-1 better. Germline V gene lookup returns CDR1 DFQATT and CDR2 SNEGSKA (reference sequence). CDR3 size: 16 residues. The CDR3 nucleotides read TGCAGTGCACCTAGGCTTATAGAGCTCTTTGGAAATGAGCAGTTCTTC. It yields the protein CSAPRLIELFGNEQFF.

The rearrangement joins TRBV3-1 to TRBJ1-2, with 12 bases matching TRBD1. Germline V gene lookup returns CDR1 LGHDT and CDR2 YNNKEL (reference sequence). Unmatched junction bases numbered 4, after V lost 4 bases and J lost 4 bases. This CDR3 is built from 15 residues. In DNA form, the CDR3 reads TGTGCCAGCAGCCCGGGACAGGGGGCCGGCTATGGCTACACCTTC. Translation gives CASSPGQGAGYGYTF.

This clonotype was seen more than once but under ten times. The V call is TRBV5-1, the J call TRBJ2-3, with 8 positions matching TRBD1. Germline V gives CDR1 SGHRS, CDR2 YFSETQ. Trimming took 4 bases from V and 4 from J; bases not matched to a gene: 8. The CDR3 is 15 residues long. The CDR3 sequence is CASSIRTGRPDTQYF. The CDR3 DNA is TGCGCCAGCAGCATACGGACAGGGAGGCCAGATACGCAGTATTTT.

This chain connects TRBV4-3 to TRBJ1-4, with 10 bases aligning to TRBD1. The CDR3 sequence is 15 residues long. Germline trimming cut 4 bases from V and 8 bases from J; bases unmatched to any gene: 7. From germline, CDR1 is LGHNA and CDR2 YSLEER. In nucleotides, the CDR3 is TGCGCCAGCAGCCCCGGGACAGGGGAAGGGGAAAAACTGTTTTTT. Translated, it gives CASSPGTGEGEKLFF.